This T cell receptor beta chain appears in the sequencing data of a study of breast tumors, draining lymph nodes, adjacent tissues. Overall study results and limits: The data were judged consistent with most tumor T cells coming from lymph node and expanding in tumor. The lymph node origin of tumor T cells was framed as consistent with a hypothesis, not demonstrated. Tumor TCR diversity was below lymph nodes but above nontumor tissue.

Breast cancer patients provided tissue from their axillary draining lymph nodes. In this sample, this clonotype turned up many times. What it recognizes is unknown. The junction departs from germline at one end; a sequencing error may be responsible. The CDR3 has 15 amino acids. The germline V gene encodes CDR1 SSHAT and CDR2 FNYEAQ (reference sequence). Via MiXCR, TCRdb re-called the multiplex PCR reads, giving one row per CDR3 protein. The table lists 290,000 or so distinct CDR3 sequences, roughly 31% of them singletons. The sequence was obtained from a female donor with breast cancer. Some clones in this sample may be carry-over from other donors' samples. The sample was axillary lymph node tissue. The V call is TRBV7-7, the J call TRBJ2-7; D is perhaps TRBD1 (7 bases). CDR3 coding DNA: TGTGCTAGCAGCTTAGAGGAGGGGGCGGGCTACGAGCAGTACTTC. Protein: CASSLEEGAGYEQYF. Supplemented by reference TRBV7-7 and TRBJ2-7, the full variable domain reads GAGVSQSPRYKVTKRGQDVTLRCDPISSHATLYWYQQALGQGPEFLTYFNYEAQPDKSGLPSDRFSAERPEGSISTLTIQRTEQRDSAMYRCASSLEEGAGYEQYFGPGTRLTVT.